This T cell receptor (beta chain) was captured in a study of the immune and genomic landscape of osteosarcoma. Clones were read by immunoSEQ multiplex PCR, and TCRdb kept only the in-frame ones, dropping some. In the table there are hundreds of clones, 67% of which are singletons. Points on this clone: Its specificity is unknown.

CDR3 length equals 12 residues. The germline CDR1 and CDR2 sequences are SEHNR and FQNEAQ (reference sequence). Trimming left V 1 base short and J 9 bases short, with 7 bases between. General study results and limits: Productive clonality stayed low overall, though C3 exceeded C1. A single dominant hyperexpanded clone appeared in roughly 5 cases, each with <100 clonotypes.

What was sequenced was primary tumor tissue from the humerus. V gene TRBV7-9 combines with J gene TRBJ2-1; either TRBD1 or TRBD2 may supply D (5 bases each). This receptor was taken from a woman in her seventies with osteosarcoma. CDR3 sequence (DNA): TGTGCCAGCAGCTTAGTGGGGACTGAGCAGTTCTTC. It encodes CASSLVGTEQFF.